This T cell receptor beta chain was identified during a study of blood T cells in healthy people across ages. Together with a sample-barcoded 5' primer, a J-beta primer mix was included in a second PCR lasting about 7 to 12 cycles. TCRdb re-analysed the 5' RACE reads in MiXCR, keeping a single row per CDR3 protein. The sample carries nearly 800,000 distinct CDR3 sequences, just over 55% recorded once. Germline assignment: CDR1 MNHNS and CDR2 SASEGT. After removal of 4 bases from V and 1 base from J, the junction contained 6 bases not matched to a gene. This CDR3 contains 17 residues. The receptor's source is a man aged 40-49 years in good health. The chain joins TRBV6-1 to TRBJ1-3, with 11 positions matching TRBD1. Sequencing was performed on blood. As DNA, the CDR3 is TGTGCCAGCAGTGCTAGAGGACAGGGGGCGTCTGGAAACACCATATATTTT. Its translation: CASSARGQGASGNTIYF.